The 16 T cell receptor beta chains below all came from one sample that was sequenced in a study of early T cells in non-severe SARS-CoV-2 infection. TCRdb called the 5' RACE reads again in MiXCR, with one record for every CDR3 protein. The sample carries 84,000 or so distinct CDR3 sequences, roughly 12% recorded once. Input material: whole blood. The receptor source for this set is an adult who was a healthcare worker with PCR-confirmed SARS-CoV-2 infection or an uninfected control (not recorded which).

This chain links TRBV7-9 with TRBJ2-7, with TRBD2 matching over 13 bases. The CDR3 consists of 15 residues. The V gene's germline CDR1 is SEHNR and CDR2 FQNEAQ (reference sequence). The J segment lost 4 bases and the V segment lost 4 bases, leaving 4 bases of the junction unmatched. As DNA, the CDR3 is TGTGCCAGCAGCTCCGGACTAGCGGGAGAGTACGAGCAGTACTTC. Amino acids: CASSSGLAGEYEQYF.

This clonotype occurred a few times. The CDR3 bases are TGTGCCAGCAGCTCCTACTCCGGGACAACTAAAAGGGACATTCAGTACTTC. Its translation is CASSSYSGTTKRDIQYF. The chain has TRBV11-3 and TRBJ2-4, with a tentative D call TRBD1 (6 bases). V was clipped by 4 bases and J by 8 bases, with 24 bases between them. Germline lookup yields CDR1 SGHNT and CDR2 YENEEA. The CDR3 consists of 17 residues.

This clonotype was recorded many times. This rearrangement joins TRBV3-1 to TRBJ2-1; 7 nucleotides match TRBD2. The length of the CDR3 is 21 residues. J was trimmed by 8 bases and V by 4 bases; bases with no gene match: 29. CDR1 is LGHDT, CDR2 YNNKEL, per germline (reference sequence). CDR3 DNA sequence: TGTGCCAGCAGCCGCTCCTTGGGCGCGGGGGTTTCCACACGGGCGGGGCATGAGCAGTTCTTC. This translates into CASSRSLGAGVSTRAGHEQFF.

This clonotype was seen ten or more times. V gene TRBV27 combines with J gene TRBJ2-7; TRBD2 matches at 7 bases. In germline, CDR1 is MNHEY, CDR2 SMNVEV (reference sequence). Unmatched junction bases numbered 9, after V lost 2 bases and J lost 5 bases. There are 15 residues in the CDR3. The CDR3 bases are TGTGCCAGCAGTTTACGGGCGGGAGTAGGGAACGAGCAGTACTTC. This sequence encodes CASSLRAGVGNEQYF.

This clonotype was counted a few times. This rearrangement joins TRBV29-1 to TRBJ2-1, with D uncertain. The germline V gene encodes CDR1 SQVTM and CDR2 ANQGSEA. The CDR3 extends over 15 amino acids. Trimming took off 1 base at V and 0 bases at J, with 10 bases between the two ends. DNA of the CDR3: TGCAGCGTTGAAGGGTGGCGGAGCTCCTACAATGAGCAGTTCTTC. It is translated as CSVEGWRSSYNEQFF.

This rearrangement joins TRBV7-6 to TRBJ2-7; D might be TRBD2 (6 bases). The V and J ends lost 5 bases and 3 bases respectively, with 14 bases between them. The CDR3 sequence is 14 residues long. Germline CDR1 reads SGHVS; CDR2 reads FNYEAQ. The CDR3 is CASSRAGLHYEQYF. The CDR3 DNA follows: TGTGCCAGCAGCCGGGCGGGACTCCACTACGAGCAGTACTTC.

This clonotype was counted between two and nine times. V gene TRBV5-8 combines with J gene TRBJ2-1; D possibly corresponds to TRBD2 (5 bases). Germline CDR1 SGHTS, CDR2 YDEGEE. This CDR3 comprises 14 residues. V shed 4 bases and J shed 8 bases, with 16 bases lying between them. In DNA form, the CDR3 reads TGTGCCAGCAGCAATCCGGACTTTCGATATGAGCAGTTCTTC. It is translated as CASSNPDFRYEQFF.

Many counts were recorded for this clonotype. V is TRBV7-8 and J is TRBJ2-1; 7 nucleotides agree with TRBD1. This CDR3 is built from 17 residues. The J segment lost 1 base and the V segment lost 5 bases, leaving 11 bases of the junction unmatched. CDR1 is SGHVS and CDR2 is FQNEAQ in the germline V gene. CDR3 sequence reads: CASSPRTGFVSYNEQFF. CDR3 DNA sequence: TGTGCCAGCAGCCCAAGGACAGGTTTTGTGTCCTACAATGAGCAGTTCTTC.

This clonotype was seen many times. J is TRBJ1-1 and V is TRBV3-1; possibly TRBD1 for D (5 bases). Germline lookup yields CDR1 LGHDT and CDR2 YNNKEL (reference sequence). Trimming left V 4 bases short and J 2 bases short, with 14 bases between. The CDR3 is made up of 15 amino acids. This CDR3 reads CASSPPRTSNTEAFF. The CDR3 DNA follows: TGTGCCAGCAGCCCCCCTCGGACATCAAACACTGAAGCTTTCTTT.

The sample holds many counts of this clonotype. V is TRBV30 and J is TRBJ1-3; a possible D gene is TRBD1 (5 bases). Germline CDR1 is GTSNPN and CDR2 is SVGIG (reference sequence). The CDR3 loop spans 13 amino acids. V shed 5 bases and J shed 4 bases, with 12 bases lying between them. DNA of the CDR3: TGTGCCTGGGTGTACGACAGAGGAAACACCATATATTTT. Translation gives CAWVYDRGNTIYF.

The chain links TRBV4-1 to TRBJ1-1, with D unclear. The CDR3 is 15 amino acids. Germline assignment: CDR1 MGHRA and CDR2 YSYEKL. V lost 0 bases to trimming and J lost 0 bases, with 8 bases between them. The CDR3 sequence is CASSQDLFLNTEAFF. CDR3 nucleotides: TGCGCCAGCAGCCAAGATTTATTCCTGAACACTGAAGCTTTCTTT.

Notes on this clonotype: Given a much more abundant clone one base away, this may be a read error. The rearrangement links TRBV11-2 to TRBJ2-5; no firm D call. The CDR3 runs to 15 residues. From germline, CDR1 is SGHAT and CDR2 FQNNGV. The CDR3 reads CASSLRPGSQETRYF. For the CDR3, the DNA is TGTGCCAGCAGCTTACGTCCAGGATCCCAAGAGACCCGGTACTTC.

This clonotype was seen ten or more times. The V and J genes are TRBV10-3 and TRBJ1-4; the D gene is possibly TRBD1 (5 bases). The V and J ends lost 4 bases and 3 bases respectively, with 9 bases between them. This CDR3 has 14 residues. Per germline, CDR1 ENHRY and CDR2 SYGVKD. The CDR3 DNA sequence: TGTGCCATCAGTGGACAGTCATCTAATGAAAAACTGTTTTTT. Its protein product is CAISGQSSNEKLFF.

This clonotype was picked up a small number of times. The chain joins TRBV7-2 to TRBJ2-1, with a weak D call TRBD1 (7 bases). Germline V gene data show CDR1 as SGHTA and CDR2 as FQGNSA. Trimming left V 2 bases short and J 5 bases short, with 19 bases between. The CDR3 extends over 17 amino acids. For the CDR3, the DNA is TGTGCCAGCAGCTTATCTGGGCGGGACAGAGTCGACAATGAGCAGTTCTTC. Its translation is CASSLSGRDRVDNEQFF.

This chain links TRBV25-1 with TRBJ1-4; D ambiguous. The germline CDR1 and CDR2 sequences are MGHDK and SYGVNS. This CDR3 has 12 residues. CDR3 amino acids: CEGSDPNEKLFF. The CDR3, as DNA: TGTGAAGGGTCGGATCCTAATGAAAAACTGTTTTTT.

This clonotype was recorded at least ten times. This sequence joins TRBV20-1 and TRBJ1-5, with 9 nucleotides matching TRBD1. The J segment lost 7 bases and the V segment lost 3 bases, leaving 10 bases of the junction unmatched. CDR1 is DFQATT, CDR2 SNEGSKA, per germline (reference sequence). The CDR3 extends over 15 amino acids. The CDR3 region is CSASAGTGYQQPQHF. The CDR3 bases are TGCAGTGCTAGTGCCGGGACAGGGTATCAGCAGCCCCAGCATTTT.